The clone carrying this T cell receptor beta chain was counted between two and nine times. This sample is drawn from a study of glioma-infiltrating T cells after dendritic cell vaccination. Study overall: Dendritic cell vaccination trial patients had either newly diagnosed or recurrent glioblastoma. Treatment, given 2003 to 2012, was autologous tumor lysate-pulsed dendritic cell vaccination.

The CDR3 contains 14 residues. Germline values: CDR1 WNHNN, CDR2 SYGVQD (reference sequence). Trimming left V 7 bases short and J 3 bases short, with 16 bases between. The PCR used 60 V beta and 13 J beta primers. Profiling relied on immunoSEQ multiplex PCR, and the TCRdb table lists in-frame clones only, not all of them. The table shows about 82,000 clones, with over 80% occurring only once. The time point here: after dendritic cell vaccination, including at tumor progression/relapse. Blood PBMC samples: pre-vaccination, two weeks post third vaccination, and at tumor progression. The sequence was obtained from a human donor with glioblastoma. This sample comprised blood, obtained after dendritic cell vaccination. The V and J genes are TRBV10-1 and TRBJ2-7; TRBD2 is a possible D gene (5 bases). Written as DNA, the CDR3 is TGCGCCAGCATCCCGTCCCGGGGTCTCTACGAGCAGTACTTC. Protein product: CASIPSRGLYEQYF.